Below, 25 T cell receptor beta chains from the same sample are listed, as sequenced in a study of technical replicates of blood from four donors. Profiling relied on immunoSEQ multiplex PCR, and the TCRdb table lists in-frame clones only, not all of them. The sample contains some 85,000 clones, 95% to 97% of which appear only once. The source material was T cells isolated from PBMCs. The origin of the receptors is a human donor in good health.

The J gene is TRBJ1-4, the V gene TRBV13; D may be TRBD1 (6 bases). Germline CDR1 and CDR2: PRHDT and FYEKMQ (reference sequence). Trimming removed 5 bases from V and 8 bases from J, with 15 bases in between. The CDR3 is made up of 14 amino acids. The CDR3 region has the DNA TGTGCCAGCAGCCCCCCGGACAGAGGGGAAAAACTGTTTTTT. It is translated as CASSPPDRGEKLFF.

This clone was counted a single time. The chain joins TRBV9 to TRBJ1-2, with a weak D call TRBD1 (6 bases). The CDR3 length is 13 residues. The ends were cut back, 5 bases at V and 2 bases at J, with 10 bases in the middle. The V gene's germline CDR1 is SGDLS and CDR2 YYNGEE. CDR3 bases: TGTGCCAGCAGGAGACAGGAGAACTATGGCTACACCTTC. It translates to CASRRQENYGYTF. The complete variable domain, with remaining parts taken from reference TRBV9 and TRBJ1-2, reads DSGVTQTPKHLITATGQRVTLRCSPRSGDLSVYWYQQSLDQGLQFLIQYYNGEERAKGNILERFSAQQFPDLHSELNLSSLELGDSALYFCASRRQENYGYTFGSGTRLTVV.

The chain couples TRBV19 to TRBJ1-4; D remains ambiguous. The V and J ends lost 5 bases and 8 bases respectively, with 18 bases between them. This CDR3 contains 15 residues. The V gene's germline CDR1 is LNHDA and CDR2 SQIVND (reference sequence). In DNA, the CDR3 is TGTGCCAGTAGTTTCCAGACTTCGGTCCTCGAAAAACTGTTTTTT. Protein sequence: CASSFQTSVLEKLFF.

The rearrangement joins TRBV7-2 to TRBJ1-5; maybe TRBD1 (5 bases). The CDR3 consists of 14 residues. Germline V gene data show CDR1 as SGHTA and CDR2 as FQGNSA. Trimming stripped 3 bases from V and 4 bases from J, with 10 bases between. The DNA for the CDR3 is TGTGCCAGCAGCTTGAAGGGACTGAATCAGCCCCAGCATTTT. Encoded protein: CASSLKGLNQPQHF.

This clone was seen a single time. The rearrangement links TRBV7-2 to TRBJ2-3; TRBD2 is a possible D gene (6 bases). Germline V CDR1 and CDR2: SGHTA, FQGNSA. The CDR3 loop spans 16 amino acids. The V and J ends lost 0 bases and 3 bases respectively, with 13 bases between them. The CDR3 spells CASSLAGLYPTDTQYF. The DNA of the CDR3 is TGTGCCAGCAGCTTAGCTGGACTATACCCTACAGATACGCAGTATTTT.

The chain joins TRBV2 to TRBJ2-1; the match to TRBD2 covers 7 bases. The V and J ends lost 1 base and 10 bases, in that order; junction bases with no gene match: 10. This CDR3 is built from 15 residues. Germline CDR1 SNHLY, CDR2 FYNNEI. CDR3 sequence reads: CASSEGLAVLSEQFF. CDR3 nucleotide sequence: TGTGCCAGCAGTGAAGGGCTAGCGGTGTTATCGGAGCAGTTCTTC. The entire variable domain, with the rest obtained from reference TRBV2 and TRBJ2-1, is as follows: EPEVTQTPSHQVTQMGQEVILRCVPISNHLYFYWYRQILGQKVEFLVSFYNNEISEKSEIFDDQFSVERPDGSNFTLKIRSTKLEDSAMYFCASSEGLAVLSEQFFGPGTRLTVL.

CDR3 sequence reads: CASSQGTEAFF. The CDR3 DNA reads TGTGCCAGCAGCCAGGGGACTGAAGCTTTCTTT. This rearrangement joins TRBV7-9 to TRBJ1-1; perhaps TRBD1 as D (6 bases). Germline V gene sequence: CDR1 SEHNR, CDR2 FQNEAQ (reference sequence). V was pared by 5 bases and J by 5 bases, with 6 bases between. The CDR3 is 11 residues long.

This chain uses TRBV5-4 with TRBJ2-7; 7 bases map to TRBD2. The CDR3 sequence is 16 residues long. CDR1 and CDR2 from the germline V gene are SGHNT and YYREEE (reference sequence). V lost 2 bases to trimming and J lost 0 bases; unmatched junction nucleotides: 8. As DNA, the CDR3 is TGTGCCAGCAGCTTAGACCCCCGCGGGAGCTCCTACGAGCAGTACTTC. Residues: CASSLDPRGSSYEQYF.

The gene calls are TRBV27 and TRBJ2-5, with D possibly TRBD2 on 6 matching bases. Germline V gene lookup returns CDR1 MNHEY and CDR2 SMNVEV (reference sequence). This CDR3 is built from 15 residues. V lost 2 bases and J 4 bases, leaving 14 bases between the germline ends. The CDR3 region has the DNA TGTGCCAGCAGTTTACTCCGGGAGTACCCAGAGACCCAGTACTTC. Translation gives CASSLLREYPETQYF.

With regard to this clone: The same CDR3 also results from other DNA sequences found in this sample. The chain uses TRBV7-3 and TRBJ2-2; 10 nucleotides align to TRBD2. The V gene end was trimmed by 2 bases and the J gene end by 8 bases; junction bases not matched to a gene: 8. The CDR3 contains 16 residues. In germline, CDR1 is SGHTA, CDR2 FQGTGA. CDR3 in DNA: TGTGCCAGCAGCTTAGGGCTAGCGGGAGCGTCAGGGGAGCTGTTTTTT. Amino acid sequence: CASSLGLAGASGELFF.

Here the CDR3 reads CASSLSGSGRVSGELFF. The CDR3 nucleotides read TGTGCCAGCAGCTTATCGGGCAGCGGGAGAGTAAGCGGGGAGCTGTTTTTT. The rearrangement uses TRBV11-3 and TRBJ2-2, with TRBD2 matching 8 bases. This CDR3 is built from 17 residues. V lost 2 bases and J lost 7; bases outside the gene matches: 12. From germline, CDR1 is SGHNT and CDR2 YENEEA.

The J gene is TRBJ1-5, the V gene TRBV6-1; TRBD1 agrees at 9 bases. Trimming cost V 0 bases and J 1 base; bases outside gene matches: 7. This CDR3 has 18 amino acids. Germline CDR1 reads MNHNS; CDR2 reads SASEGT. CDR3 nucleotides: TGTGCCAGCAGTGAAGCGGGGACAGGGAGGAGGAGCAATCAGCCCCAGCATTTT. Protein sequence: CASSEAGTGRRSNQPQHF.

CDR3 protein: CASSLEGLATDTQYF. The CDR3 nucleotides read TGCGCCAGCAGCTTGGAGGGACTAGCCACAGATACGCAGTATTTT. This chain uses TRBV5-1 with TRBJ2-3; TRBD2 matches at 9 bases. The CDR3 spans 15 residues. Per the germline V gene, CDR1 is SGHRS and CDR2 is YFSETQ. The junction had 1 base not matched to a gene; V was cut back by 0 bases and J by 2 bases.

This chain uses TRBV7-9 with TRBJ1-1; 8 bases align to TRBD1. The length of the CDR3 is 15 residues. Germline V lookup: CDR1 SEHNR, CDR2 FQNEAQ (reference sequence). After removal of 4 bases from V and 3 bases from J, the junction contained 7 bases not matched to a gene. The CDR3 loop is CASSSGDRSDTEAFF. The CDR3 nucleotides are TGTGCCAGCAGCTCAGGGGACAGGAGCGACACTGAAGCTTTCTTT.

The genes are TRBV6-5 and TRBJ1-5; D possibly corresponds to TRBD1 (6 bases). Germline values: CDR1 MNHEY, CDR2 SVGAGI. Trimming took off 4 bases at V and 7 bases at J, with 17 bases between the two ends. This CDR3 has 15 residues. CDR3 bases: TGTGCCAGCAGTTCCTCAATGTTCAGGGGACAGCCCCAGCATTTT. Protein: CASSSSMFRGQPQHF.

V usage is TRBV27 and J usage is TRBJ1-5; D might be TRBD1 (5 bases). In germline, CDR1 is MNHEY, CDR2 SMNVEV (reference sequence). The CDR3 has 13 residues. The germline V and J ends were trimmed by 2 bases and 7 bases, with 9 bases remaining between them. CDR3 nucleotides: TGTGCCAGCAGTTTAGGGAAGGGGCAGCCCCAGCATTTT. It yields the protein CASSLGKGQPQHF.

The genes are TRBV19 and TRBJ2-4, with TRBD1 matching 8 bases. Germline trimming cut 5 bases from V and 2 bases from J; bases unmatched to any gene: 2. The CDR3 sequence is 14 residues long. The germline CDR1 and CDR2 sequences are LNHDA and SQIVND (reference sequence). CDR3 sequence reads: CASSRQGTKNIQYF. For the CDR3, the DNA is TGTGCCAGTAGTCGACAGGGGACCAAAAACATTCAGTACTTC.

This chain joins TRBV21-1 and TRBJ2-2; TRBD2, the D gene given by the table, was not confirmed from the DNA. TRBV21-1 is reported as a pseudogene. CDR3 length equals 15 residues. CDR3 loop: CASSKGLAGAGELFF. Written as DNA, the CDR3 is TGTGCCAGCAGCAAAGGACTAGCGGGAGCCGGGGAGCTGTTTTTT.

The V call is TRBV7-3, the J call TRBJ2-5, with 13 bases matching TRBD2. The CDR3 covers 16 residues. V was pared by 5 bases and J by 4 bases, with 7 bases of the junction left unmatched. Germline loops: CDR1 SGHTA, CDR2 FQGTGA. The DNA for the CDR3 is TGTGCCAGCAGCCGTACGGGACTAGCGGGAAGAGAGACCCAGTACTTC. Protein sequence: CASSRTGLAGRETQYF.

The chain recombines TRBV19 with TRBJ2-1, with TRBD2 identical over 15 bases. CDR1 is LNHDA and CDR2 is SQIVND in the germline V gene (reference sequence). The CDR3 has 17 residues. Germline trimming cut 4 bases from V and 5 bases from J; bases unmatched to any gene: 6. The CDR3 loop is CASSTSGTSGRHNEQFF. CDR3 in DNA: TGTGCCAGTAGTACTTCCGGGACTAGCGGGAGGCACAATGAGCAGTTCTTC. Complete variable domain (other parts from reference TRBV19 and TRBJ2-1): DGGITQSPKYLFRKEGQNVTLSCEQNLNHDAMYWYRQDPGQGLRLIYYSQIVNDFQKGDIAEGYSVSREKKESFPLTVTSAQKNPTAFYLCASSTSGTSGRHNEQFFGPGTRLTVL.

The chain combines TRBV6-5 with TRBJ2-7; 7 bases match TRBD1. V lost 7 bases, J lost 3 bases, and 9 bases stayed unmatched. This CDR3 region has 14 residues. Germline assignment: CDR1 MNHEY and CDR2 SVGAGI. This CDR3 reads CASTREQGIYEQYF. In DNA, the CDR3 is TGTGCCAGCACTAGGGAACAGGGGATCTACGAGCAGTACTTC.

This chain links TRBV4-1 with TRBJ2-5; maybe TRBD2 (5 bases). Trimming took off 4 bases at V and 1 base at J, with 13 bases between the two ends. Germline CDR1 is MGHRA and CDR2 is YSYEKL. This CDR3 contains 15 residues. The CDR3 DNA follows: TGCGCCAGCAGCCTTATAAGAAGCGGCCAAGAGACCCAGTACTTC. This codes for CASSLIRSGQETQYF.

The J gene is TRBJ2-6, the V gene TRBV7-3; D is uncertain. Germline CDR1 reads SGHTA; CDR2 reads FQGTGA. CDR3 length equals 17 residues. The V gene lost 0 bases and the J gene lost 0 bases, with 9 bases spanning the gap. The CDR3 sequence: CASSLTFSVSGANVLTF. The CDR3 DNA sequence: TGTGCCAGCAGCTTAACCTTCTCAGTCTCTGGGGCCAACGTCCTGACTTTC.

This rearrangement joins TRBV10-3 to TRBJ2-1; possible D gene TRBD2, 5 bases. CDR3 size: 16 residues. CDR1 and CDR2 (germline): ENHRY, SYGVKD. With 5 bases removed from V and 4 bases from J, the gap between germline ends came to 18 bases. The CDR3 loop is CAISSPPREIYNEQFF. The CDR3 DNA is TGTGCCATCAGTTCCCCGCCGAGGGAGATATACAATGAGCAGTTCTTC.

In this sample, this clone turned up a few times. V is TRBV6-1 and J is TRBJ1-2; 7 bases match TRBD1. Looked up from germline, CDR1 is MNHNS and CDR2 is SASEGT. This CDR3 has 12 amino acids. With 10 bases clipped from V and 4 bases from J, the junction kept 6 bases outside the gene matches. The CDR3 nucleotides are TGTGCCACCCGGGACAGACGCTATGGCTACACCTTC. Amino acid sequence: CATRDRRYGYTF.